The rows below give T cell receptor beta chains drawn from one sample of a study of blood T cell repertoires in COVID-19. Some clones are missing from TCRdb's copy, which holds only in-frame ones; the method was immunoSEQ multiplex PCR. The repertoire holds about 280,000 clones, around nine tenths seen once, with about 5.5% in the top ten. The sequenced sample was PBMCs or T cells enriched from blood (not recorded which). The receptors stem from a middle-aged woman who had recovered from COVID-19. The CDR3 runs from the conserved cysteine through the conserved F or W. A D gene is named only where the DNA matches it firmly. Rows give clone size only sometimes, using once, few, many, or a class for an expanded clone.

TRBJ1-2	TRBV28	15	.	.	TGTGCCAGCAGTCCACCGCCCCCTGTCGGCTATGGCTACACCTTC	CASSPPPPVGYGYTF
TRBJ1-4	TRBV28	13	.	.	TGTGCCAGCTTGGGCAGCCTTCGTGAAAAACTGTTTTTT	CASLGSLREKLFF
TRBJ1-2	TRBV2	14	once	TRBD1	TGTGCCAGCACCAAAGGACAGGGGACAGGAGGCTACACCTTC	CASTKGQGTGGYTF
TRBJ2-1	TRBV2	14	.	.	TGTGCCAGCAGTGGGACTATCTCCTACAATGAGCAGTTCTTC	CASSGTISYNEQFF
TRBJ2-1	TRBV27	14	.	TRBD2	TGTGCCAGCAGTTCGGGGGGAGGTTACCATGAGCAGTTCTTC	CASSSGGGYHEQFF
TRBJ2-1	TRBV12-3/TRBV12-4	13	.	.	TGTGCCAGCAGTTTAGGGGCGGAGGATGAGCAGTTCTTC	CASSLGAEDEQFF
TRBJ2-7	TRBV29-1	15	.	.	TGCAGCGTTCAAAAAAACGAAGGACTCTCCTACGAGCAGTACTTC	CSVQKNEGLSYEQYF
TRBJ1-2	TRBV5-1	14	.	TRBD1	TGCGCCAGCAGCCCCGGACAGGGGGCCCAGGGCTACACCTTC	CASSPGQGAQGYTF
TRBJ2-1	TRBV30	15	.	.	TGTGCCTGGAGTTCTGAGCGAAGCTCCTACAATGAGCAGTTCTTC	CAWSSERSSYNEQFF
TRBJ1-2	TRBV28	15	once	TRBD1	TGTGCCATCCGGACAGGGACCGCTTTGGACTATGGCTACACCTTC	CAIRTGTALDYGYTF
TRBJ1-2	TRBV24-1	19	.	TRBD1	TGTGCCACCAGTGCCAAAACCGGGAGACAGGGTGACTTCAAGGGTGGCTACACCTTC	CATSAKTGRQGDFKGGYTF
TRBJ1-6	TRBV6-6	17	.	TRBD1	TGTGCCAGCAGTCGACGCCCCCGGGACAGGGTCCGATCACCCCTCCACTTT	CASSRRPRDRVRSPLHF
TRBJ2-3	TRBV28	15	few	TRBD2	TGTGCCAGCAGTGTCCTAGCGGGGATCACAGATACGCAGTATTTT	CASSVLAGITDTQYF
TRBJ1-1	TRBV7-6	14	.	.	TGTGCCAGCAGCCAAGGCGGCTTAAACACTGAAGCTTTCTTT	CASSQGGLNTEAFF
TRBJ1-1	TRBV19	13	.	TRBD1	TGTGCCAGTAGTGCAGACAGGGACACTGAAGCTTTCTTT	CASSADRDTEAFF
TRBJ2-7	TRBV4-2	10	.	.	TGTGCCAGCGGAGACTACGAGCAGTACTTC	CASGDYEQYF
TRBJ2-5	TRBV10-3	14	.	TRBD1	TGTGCCATCAGTGAAACAGGGGGGCAAGAGACCCAGTACTTC	CAISETGGQETQYF
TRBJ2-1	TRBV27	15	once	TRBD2	TGTGCCAGCAGCTTAATTGGGGGGGCCTACAATGAGCAGTTCTTC	CASSLIGGAYNEQFF
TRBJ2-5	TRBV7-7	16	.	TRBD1	TGTGCTAGCAGCCGCGGGACAGGGGCACGCGGGGAGACCCAGTACTTC	CASSRGTGARGETQYF
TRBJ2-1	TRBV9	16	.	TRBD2	TGTGCCAGCAGCGTAGATGAGACTAGCGCATACAATGAGCAGTTCTTC	CASSVDETSAYNEQFF
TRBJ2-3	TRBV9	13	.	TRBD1	TGTGCCAGCAGCCGTACAGGGGGGGATACGCAGTATTTT	CASSRTGGDTQYF
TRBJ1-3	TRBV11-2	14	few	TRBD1	TGTGCCAGCACCCAGGACAGGGTTGCAAACACCATATATTTT	CASTQDRVANTIYF
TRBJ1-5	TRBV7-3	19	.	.	TGTGCCAGCAGGGCAGAAAGAGGGACGGAGGGGTATAGCAATCAGCCCCAGCATTTT	CASRAERGTEGYSNQPQHF
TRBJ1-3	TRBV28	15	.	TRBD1	TGTGCCAGCAGTTCCCAGACAGGGTTAGGAAACACCATATATTTT	CASSSQTGLGNTIYF
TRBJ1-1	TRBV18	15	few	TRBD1	TGTGCCAGCTCACCGGACAGGGGGCCGGGGACTGAAGCTTTCTTT	CASSPDRGPGTEAFF
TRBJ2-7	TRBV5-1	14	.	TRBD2	TGCGCCAGCAGCTCCATAGCGGGAACCTACGAGCAGTACTTC	CASSSIAGTYEQYF
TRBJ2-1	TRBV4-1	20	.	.	TGCGCCAGCAGCCAAGAAGAACAGGGACCCAAACGGAGCTCCTACAATGAGCAGTTCTTC	CASSQEEQGPKRSSYNEQFF
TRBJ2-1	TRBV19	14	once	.	TGTGCCAGCGCCCCTCGGACCTCCGGGGGTGAGCAGTTCTTC	CASAPRTSGGEQFF
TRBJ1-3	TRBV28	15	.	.	TGTGCCAGCTCTCATCGGGTAACCTCTGGAAACACCATATATTTT	CASSHRVTSGNTIYF
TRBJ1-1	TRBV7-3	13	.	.	TGTGCCAGCAGCTTAAATCGGAGGACTGAAGCTTTCTTT	CASSLNRRTEAFF
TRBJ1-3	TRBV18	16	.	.	TGTGCCAGCTCAACAATCCCAGATCTCTCTGGAAACACCATATATTTT	CASSTIPDLSGNTIYF
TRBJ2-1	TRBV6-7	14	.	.	TGTGCCAGCCCCCATTTGGGCGGGGCAAATGAGCAGTTCTTC	CASPHLGGANEQFF
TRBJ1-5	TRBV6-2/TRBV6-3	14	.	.	TGTGCCAGCAGTTACTCCAGTCGCAATCAGCCCCAGCATTTT	CASSYSSRNQPQHF
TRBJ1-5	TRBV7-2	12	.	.	TGTGCCAGCCGCGCGGATAAGCAGCCCCAGCATTTT	CASRADKQPQHF
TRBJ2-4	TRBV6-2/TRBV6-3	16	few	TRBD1	TGTGCCAGCAGCACCCGGGACAGGGGGCCCAAAAACATTCAGTACTTC	CASSTRDRGPKNIQYF
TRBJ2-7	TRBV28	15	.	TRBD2	TGTGCCACCTCAAAACCGGGACTAGCGGTATACGAGCAGTACTTC	CATSKPGLAVYEQYF
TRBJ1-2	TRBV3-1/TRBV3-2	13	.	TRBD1	TGTGCCAGCAGCGCAAGAACAGGGGATGGCTACACCTTC	CASSARTGDGYTF
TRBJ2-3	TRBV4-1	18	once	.	TGCGCCAGCAGCCAAGCAGCGCGGACTCCTTCTAGCACAGATACGCAGTATTTT	CASSQAARTPSSTDTQYF
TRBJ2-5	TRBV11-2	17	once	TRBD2	TGTGCCAGCAGTCCAGGGGCACTAGCGGGATTCCGGGAGACCCAGTACTTC	CASSPGALAGFRETQYF
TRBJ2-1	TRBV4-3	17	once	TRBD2	TGCGCCAGCAGCCGACGACTAGCGGGAGGGACCTACAATGAGCAGTTCTTC	CASSRRLAGGTYNEQFF
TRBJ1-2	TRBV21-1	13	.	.	TGTGCCAGCAGAACCCGACAGACGTATGGCTACACCTTC	CASRTRQTYGYTF
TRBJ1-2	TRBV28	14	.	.	TGTGCCAGCAACGGGAGATCCGGCGATGGGGGCTACACCTTC	CASNGRSGDGGYTF
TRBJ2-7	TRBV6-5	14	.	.	TGTGCCAGCAGATCCTTCCGGGGGGCCGACGAGCAGTACTTC	CASRSFRGADEQYF
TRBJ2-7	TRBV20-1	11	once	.	TGCAGTGCCCCCTCCTCCTACGAGCAGTACTTC	CSAPSSYEQYF
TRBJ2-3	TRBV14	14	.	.	TGTGCCAGCAGCCAAGATCCTGGGCAAGATACGCAGTATTTT	CASSQDPGQDTQYF
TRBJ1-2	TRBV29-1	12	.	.	TGCAGCGCCCCCCATTCTAACTATGGCTACACCTTC	CSAPHSNYGYTF
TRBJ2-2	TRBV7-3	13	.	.	TGTGCCAGCAGCTCCCCCCCGGCCGGGGAGCTGTTTTTT	CASSSPPAGELFF
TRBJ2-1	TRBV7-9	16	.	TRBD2	TGTGCCAGCAGCCGTCGGACTAGCGGTCCCTACAATGAGCAGTTCTTC	CASSRRTSGPYNEQFF
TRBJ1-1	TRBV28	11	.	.	TGTGCCAGCAGTTTACGTACTGAAGCTTTCTTT	CASSLRTEAFF
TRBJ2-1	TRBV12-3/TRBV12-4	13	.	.	TGTGCCAGCAGTTTTTCGTCCTACAATGAGCAGTTCTTC	CASSFSSYNEQFF
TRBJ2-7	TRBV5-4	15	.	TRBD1	TGTGCCAGCAGCCCCTCGACTGGACAGGGATACGAGCAGTACTTC	CASSPSTGQGYEQYF
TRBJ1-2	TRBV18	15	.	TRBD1	TGTGCCAGCTCACCGGATTTACAGGGGGCCTATGGCTACACCTTC	CASSPDLQGAYGYTF
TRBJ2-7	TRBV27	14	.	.	TGTGCCAGCAGTTTCGACGGCCCCCTTCAGCGACAGTACTTC	CASSFDGPLQRQYF
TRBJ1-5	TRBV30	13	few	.	TGTGCCTGGAGTTTGTATAGCAATCAGCCCCAGCATTTT	CAWSLYSNQPQHF
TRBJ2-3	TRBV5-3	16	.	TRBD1	TGTGCCAGAAGCTTGGCAGACAGGGGAAGAGCAGATACGCAGTATTTT	CARSLADRGRADTQYF
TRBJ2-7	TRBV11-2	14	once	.	TGTGCCAGCAGCTTATTGCAGGGCGACTACGAGCAGTACTTC	CASSLLQGDYEQYF
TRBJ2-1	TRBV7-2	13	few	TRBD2	TGTGCCAGCAGGGCGGGAGCGTGGAATGAGCAGTTCTTC	CASRAGAWNEQFF
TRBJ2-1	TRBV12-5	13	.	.	TGTGCTAGTGGTTCGCAGACAGACGTGTCTCCCTTCTTC	CASGSQTDVSPFF